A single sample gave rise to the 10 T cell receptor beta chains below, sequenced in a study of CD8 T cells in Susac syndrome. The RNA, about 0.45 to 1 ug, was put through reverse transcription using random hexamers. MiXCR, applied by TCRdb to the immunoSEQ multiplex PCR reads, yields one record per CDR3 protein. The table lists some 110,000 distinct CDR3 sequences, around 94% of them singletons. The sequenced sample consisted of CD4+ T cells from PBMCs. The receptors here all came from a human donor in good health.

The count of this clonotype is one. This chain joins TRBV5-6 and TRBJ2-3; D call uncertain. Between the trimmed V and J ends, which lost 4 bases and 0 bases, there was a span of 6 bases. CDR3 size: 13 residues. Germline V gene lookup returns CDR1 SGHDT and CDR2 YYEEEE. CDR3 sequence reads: CASSPVSTDTQYF. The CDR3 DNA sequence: TGTGCCAGCAGCCCCGTCAGCACAGATACGCAGTATTTT.

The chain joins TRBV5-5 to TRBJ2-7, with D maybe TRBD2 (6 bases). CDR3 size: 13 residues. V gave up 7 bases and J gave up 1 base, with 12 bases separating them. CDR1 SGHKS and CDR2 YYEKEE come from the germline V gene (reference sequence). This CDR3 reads CASSDYTSYEQYF. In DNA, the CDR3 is TGTGCCAGCTCGGACTACACTTCCTACGAGCAGTACTTC.

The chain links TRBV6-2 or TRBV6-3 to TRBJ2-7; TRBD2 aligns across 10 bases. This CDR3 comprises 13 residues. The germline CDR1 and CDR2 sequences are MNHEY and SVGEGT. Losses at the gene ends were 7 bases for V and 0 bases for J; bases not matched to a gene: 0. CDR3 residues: CASIAGGSYEQYF. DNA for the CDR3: TGTGCCAGCATAGCGGGAGGCTCCTACGAGCAGTACTTC.

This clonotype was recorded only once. DNA for the CDR3: TGCGCCAGCTCCCTTCGAGTCGGAGGGCCTCAAGAGACCCAGTACTTC. Translated: CASSLRVGGPQETQYF. The chain joins TRBV4-3 to TRBJ2-5; D may be TRBD2 (6 bases). Germline lookup yields CDR1 LGHNA and CDR2 YSLEER. V lost 8 bases and J 2 bases, leaving 21 bases between the germline ends. The length of the CDR3 is 16 residues.

The CDR3 DNA follows: TGTGCCAGCAGCTTAGGACGGGAGCAGTACTTC. It specifies CASSLGREQYF. The chain carries TRBV7-2 and TRBJ2-7; D remains ambiguous. The CDR3 has 11 amino acids. V gave up 1 base and J gave up 7 bases, with 5 bases separating them. Per germline, CDR1 SGHTA and CDR2 FQGNSA. Supplemented by reference TRBV7-2 and TRBJ2-7, the full variable domain reads GAGVSQSPSNKVTEKGKDVELRCDPISGHTALYWYRQSLGQGLEFLIYFQGNSAPDKSGLPSDRFSAERTGGSVSTLTIQRTQQEDSAVYLCASSLGREQYFGPGTRLTVT.

As DNA, the CDR3 is TGTGCCAGCAGTTACTCGGGCTATATCGGATTCACCGGGGAGCTGTTTTTT. This codes for CASSYSGYIGFTGELFF. The chain joins TRBV6-5 to TRBJ2-2; unclear D gene. The CDR3 sequence is 17 residues long. Trimming removed 0 bases from V and 4 bases from J, with 15 bases in between. CDR1 is MNHEY and CDR2 is SVGAGI in the germline V gene.

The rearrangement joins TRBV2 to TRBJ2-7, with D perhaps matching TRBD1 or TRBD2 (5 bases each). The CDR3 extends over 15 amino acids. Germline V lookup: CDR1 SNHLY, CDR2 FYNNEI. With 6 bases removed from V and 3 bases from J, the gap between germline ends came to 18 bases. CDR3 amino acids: CASSGTSRRRYEQYF. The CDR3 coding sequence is TGTGCCAGCAGCGGGACCTCTAGGCGACGCTACGAGCAGTACTTC.

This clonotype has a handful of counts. CDR3 coding DNA: TGCGCCAGCAGCTTGGGGACAGGGGGTTACGAGCAGTACTTC. Translated: CASSLGTGGYEQYF. This chain connects TRBV5-1 to TRBJ2-7; 10 bases agree with TRBD1. The CDR3 runs 14 residues. Germline assignment: CDR1 SGHRS and CDR2 YFSETQ. Germline trimming cut 0 bases from V and 4 bases from J; bases unmatched to any gene: 1.

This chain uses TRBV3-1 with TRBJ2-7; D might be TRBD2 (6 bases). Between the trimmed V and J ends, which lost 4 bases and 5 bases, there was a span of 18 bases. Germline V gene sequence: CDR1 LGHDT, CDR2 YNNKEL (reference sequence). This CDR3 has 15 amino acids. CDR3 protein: CASSPVGGPSDEQYF. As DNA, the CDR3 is TGTGCCAGCAGCCCCGTCGGGGGACCGTCAGACGAGCAGTACTTC.

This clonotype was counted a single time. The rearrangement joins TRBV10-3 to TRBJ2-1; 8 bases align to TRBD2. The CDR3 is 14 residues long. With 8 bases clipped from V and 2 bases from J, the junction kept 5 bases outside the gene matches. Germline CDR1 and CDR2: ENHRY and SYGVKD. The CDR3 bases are TGTGCCATCTCCACTAGCGGCACCTACAATGAGCAGTTCTTC. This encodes CAISTSGTYNEQFF.